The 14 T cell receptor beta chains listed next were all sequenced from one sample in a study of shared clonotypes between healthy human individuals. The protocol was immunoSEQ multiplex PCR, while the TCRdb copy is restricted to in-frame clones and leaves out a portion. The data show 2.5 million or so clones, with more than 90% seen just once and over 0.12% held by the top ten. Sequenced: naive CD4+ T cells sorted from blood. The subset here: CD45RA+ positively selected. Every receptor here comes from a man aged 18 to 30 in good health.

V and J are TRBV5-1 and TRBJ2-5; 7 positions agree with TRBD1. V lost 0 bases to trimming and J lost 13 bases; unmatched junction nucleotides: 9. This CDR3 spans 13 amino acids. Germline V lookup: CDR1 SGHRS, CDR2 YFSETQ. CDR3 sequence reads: CASSLAFQGEWYF. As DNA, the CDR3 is TGCGCCAGCAGCTTGGCCTTCCAGGGGGAATGGTACTTC.

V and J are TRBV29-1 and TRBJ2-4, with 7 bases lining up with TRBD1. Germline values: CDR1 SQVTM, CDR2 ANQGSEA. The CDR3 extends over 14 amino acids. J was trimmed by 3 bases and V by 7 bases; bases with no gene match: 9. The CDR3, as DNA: TGCAGCGGCCAGTCGACAGGGATCAAAAACATTCAGTACTTC. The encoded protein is CSGQSTGIKNIQYF. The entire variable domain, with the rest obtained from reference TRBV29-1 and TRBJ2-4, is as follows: SAVISQKPSRDICQRGTSLTIQCQVDSQVTMMFWYRQQPGQSLTLIATANQGSEATYESGFVIDKFPISRPNLTFSTLTVSNMSPEDSSIYLCSGQSTGIKNIQYFGAGTRLSVL.

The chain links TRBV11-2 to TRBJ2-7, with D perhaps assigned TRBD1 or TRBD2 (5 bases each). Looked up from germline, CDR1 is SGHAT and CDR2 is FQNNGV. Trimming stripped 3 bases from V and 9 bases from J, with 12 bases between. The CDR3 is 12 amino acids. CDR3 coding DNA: TGTGCCAGCAGCTTGACCGGGACCGGGCAGTACTTC. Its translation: CASSLTGTGQYF.

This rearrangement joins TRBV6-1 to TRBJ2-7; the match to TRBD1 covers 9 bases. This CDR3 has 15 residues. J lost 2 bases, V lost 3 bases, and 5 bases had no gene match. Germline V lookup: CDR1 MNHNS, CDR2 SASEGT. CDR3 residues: CASSDPRQGAYEQYF. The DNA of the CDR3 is TGTGCCAGCAGTGATCCGCGACAGGGGGCCTACGAGCAGTACTTC.

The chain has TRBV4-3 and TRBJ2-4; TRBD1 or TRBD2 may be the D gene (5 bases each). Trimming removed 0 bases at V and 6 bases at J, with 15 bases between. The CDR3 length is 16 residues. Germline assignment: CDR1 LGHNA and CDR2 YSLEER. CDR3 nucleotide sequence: TGCGCCAGCAGCCAAGATCGGGACGCCCGGGGAAACATTCAGTACTTC. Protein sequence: CASSQDRDARGNIQYF.

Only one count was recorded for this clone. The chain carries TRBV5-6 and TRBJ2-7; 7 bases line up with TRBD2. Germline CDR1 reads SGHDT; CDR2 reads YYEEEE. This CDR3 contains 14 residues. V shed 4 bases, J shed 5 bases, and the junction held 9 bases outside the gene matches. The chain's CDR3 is CASSVRLASHEQYF. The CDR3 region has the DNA TGTGCCAGCAGCGTCAGACTAGCTTCACACGAGCAGTACTTC.

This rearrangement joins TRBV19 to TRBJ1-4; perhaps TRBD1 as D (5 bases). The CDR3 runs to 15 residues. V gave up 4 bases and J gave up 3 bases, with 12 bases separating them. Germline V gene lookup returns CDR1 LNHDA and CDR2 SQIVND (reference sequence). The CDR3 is CASSTGGVSNEKLFF. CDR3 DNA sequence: TGTGCCAGTAGTACAGGAGGGGTGTCTAATGAAAAACTGTTTTTT.

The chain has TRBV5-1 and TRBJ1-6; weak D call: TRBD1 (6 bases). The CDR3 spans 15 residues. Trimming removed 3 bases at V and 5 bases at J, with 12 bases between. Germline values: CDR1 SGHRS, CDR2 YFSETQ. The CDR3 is CASSYTGTHNSPLHF. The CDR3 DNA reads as TGCGCCAGCAGCTATACCGGGACACATAATTCACCCCTCCACTTT.

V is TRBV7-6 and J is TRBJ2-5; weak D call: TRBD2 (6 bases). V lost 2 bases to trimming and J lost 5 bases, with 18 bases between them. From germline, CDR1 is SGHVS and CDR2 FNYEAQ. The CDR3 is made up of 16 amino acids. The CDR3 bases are TGTGCCAGCAGCTTATTCGGCGGGGTAACTGTGGAGACCCAGTACTTC. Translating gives CASSLFGGVTVETQYF.

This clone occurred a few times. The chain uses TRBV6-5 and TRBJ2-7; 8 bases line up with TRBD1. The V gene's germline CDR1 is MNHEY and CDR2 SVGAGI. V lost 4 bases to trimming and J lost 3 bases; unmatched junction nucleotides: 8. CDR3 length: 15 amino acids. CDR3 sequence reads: CASSSGGSTLYEQYF. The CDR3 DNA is TGTGCCAGCAGTTCAGGGGGCTCGACCCTCTACGAGCAGTACTTC.

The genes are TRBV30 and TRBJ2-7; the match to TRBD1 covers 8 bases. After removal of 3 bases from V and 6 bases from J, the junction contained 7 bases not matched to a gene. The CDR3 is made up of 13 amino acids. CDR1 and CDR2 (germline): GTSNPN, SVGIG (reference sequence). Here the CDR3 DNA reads TGTGCCTGGAGCGGACAGGGTCTTGGCGAGCAGTACTTC. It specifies CAWSGQGLGEQYF.

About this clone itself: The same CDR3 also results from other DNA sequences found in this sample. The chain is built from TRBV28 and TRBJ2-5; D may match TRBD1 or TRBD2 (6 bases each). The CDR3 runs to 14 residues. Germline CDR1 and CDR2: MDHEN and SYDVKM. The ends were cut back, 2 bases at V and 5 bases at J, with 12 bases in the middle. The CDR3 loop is CASSLRQGRETQYF. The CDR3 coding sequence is TGTGCCAGCAGTTTACGCCAGGGGAGGGAGACCCAGTACTTC.

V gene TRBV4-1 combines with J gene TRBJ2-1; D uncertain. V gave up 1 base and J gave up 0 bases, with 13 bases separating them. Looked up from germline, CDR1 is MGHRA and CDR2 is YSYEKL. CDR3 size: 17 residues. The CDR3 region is CASSQGPTLSSYNEQFF. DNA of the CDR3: TGCGCCAGCAGCCAAGGGCCGACTCTGAGCTCCTACAATGAGCAGTTCTTC.

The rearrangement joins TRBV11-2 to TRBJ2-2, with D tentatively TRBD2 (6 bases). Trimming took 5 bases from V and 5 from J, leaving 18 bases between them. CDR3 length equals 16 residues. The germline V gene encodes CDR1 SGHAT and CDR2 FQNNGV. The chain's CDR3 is CASSRVGGTRTGELFF. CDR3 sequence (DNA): TGTGCCAGCAGCCGTGTTGGGGGGACCCGGACCGGGGAGCTGTTTTTT.